A selection of T cell receptor beta chains follows, all from one sample in a study of OX40 agonist ivuxolimab in advanced cancers. Method: immunoSEQ multiplex PCR; TCRdb's copy keeps in-frame clones and lacks some. The sample records tens of thousands of clones, about four fifths being singletons. The sequencing used CD4+ or CD8+ T cells sorted from blood, collected in a trial of the OX40 agonist ivuxolimab. Receptor source: an adult with an advanced solid tumor such as melanoma, head and neck, liver or kidney cancer. Each CDR3 is given with its conserved first and last residue. D genes are given only for firm matches. Expanded clones are given a class, and other clones once, few, many or no size at all.

v_call	clone_size	j_call	d_call	cdr3_nt	cdr3_aa
TRBV18	few	TRBJ2-7	NA	TGTGCCAGCTCACCCGCTCGAACCTACGAGCAGTACTTC	CASSPARTYEQYF
TRBV6-5	NA	TRBJ2-7	NA	TGTGCCAGCAGTTACTCAGTCTTCTTGTTC	CASSYSVFLF
TRBV29-1	NA	TRBJ1-2	NA	TGCAGCGTTGAAGGGGGGGGTGGTGGCTACACCTTC	CSVEGGGGGYTF
TRBV2	NA	TRBJ2-3	NA	TGTGCCAGTAGAACAGACCCCCCAAGCACAGATACGCAGTATTTT	CASRTDPPSTDTQYF
TRBV5-6	NA	TRBJ1-5	NA	TGTGCCAGCAGCTTGGGAGGGGGGGGCCGAAGCAATCAGCCCCAGCATTTT	CASSLGGGGRSNQPQHF
TRBV5-4	NA	TRBJ1-3	NA	TGTGCCAGCAGCCGCCAAGTCCAGCAGGACAGTGGAAACACCATATATTTT	CASSRQVQQDSGNTIYF
TRBV2	NA	TRBJ2-2	TRBD2	TGTGCCAGCAGCGGCAAGACTAGCTCCTACACCGGGGAGCTGTTTTTT	CASSGKTSSYTGELFF
TRBV6-1	NA	TRBJ1-1	TRBD1	TGTGCCAGCAGTGAAGCCAGGGGGCGAAACACTGAAGCTTTCTTT	CASSEARGRNTEAFF
TRBV6-1	NA	TRBJ1-4	NA	TGTGCCAGCAGTGAAGTGTTTTTCATGAGGGGGGGCAGTAATGAAAAACTGTTTTTT	CASSEVFFMRGGSNEKLFF
TRBV9	NA	TRBJ2-7	NA	TGTGCCAGCAGCCCGGACACGGCCGACTCCTACGAGCAGTACTTC	CASSPDTADSYEQYF
TRBV7-9	NA	TRBJ2-5	TRBD2	TGTGCCAGCAGCTTAACAAGCGGGGGGTGGGAGACCCAGTACTTC	CASSLTSGGWETQYF
TRBV18	NA	TRBJ1-1	NA	TGTGCCAGCTCACCGCGCATGAACACTGAAGCTTTCTTT	CASSPRMNTEAFF
TRBV11-2	NA	TRBJ2-5	NA	TGTGCCAGCAGCAATTGGGACTTACAAGAGACCCAGTACTTC	CASSNWDLQETQYF
TRBV30	once	TRBJ1-4	NA	TGTGCCTGGAGTGTACGGCCAATAGGAAGGCTGTTTTTT	CAWSVRPIGRLFF
TRBV15	NA	TRBJ1-2	NA	TGTGCCACCAGCAGAGCGGGCAGGGGAGCGGACTATGGCTACACCTTC	CATSRAGRGADYGYTF
TRBV7-2	once	TRBJ2-5	TRBD1	TGTGCCAGCAGCTCCGGGACAGGGGGCTGGGAGACCCAGTACTTC	CASSSGTGGWETQYF
TRBV9	NA	TRBJ2-7	TRBD2	TGTGCCAGCAGCCGTACCATACTAGCGGGGAACTACGAGCAGTACTTC	CASSRTILAGNYEQYF
TRBV6-1	NA	TRBJ2-3	TRBD2	TGTGCCAGCAGGCCCGGGGGGGCCGGAGATACGCAGTATTTT	CASRPGGAGDTQYF
TRBV19	NA	TRBJ1-2	NA	TGTGCCAGTGGGCCTCTGGCAGTATCAAACTATGGCTACACCTTC	CASGPLAVSNYGYTF
TRBV27	NA	TRBJ2-7	TRBD2	TGTGCCAGCAGTTTGGCGGGAGCATTCTACGAGCAGTACTTC	CASSLAGAFYEQYF
TRBV10-1	NA	TRBJ2-3	NA	TGCGCCAACTCTGACAGGGGAGGGTTCGGCACAGATACGCAGTATTTT	CANSDRGGFGTDTQYF
TRBV5-4	NA	TRBJ2-7	TRBD2	TGTGCCAGCAGCTTGGGGACTAGCGGGGCTTACGAGCAGTACTTC	CASSLGTSGAYEQYF
TRBV21-1	NA	TRBJ2-5	NA	TGTGCCAGCAGCAAAGGACGGGACAGGGGGAGAGAGACCCAGTACTTC	CASSKGRDRGRETQYF
TRBV9	NA	TRBJ1-4	NA	TGTGCCAGCAGCCCGTCTGGGGCTGAAAAACTGTTTTTT	CASSPSGAEKLFF
TRBV28	NA	TRBJ2-1	NA	TGTGCCAGCAGTTACCGCCTACCGTACAATGAGCAGTTCTTC	CASSYRLPYNEQFF
TRBV15	NA	TRBJ2-7	TRBD1	TGTGCCACCAGCAGAGGGGACAGGGCGGTCGGCGAGCAGTACTTC	CATSRGDRAVGEQYF
TRBV5-4	NA	TRBJ1-2	NA	TGTGCCAGCAGCTTGAAGGGGAGAAACTATGGCTACACCTTC	CASSLKGRNYGYTF
TRBV6-5	NA	TRBJ2-2	NA	TGTGCCAGCAGTAGGACCACCGGGGAGCTGTTTTTT	CASSRTTGELFF
TRBV5-5	NA	TRBJ2-7	TRBD1	TGTGCCAGCAGCTTCGGGACAGGGTCCTACGAGCAGTACTTC	CASSFGTGSYEQYF
TRBV11-2	NA	TRBJ2-4	NA	TGTGCCAGCAGCCCAGTGGAAGCCAAAAACATTCAGTACTTC	CASSPVEAKNIQYF
TRBV19	NA	TRBJ1-4	NA	TGTGCCACCTCGTCTAAATTAAGGACGGATAATGAAAAACTGTTTTTT	CATSSKLRTDNEKLFF
TRBV9	once	TRBJ1-1	NA	TGTGCCAGCAGCGTCGCGACGGTGAACACTGAAGCTTTCTTT	CASSVATVNTEAFF
TRBV19	NA	TRBJ2-1	TRBD1	TGTGCCAGTAGTATGGGACAGGGATCCTACAATGAGCAGTTCTTC	CASSMGQGSYNEQFF
TRBV6-5	NA	TRBJ1-4	TRBD1	TGTGCCAGCAGGCCCAGACAGGGGACTAATGAAAAACTGTTTTTT	CASRPRQGTNEKLFF
TRBV9	NA	TRBJ1-1	TRBD1	TGTGCCAGCAGCCCCCGGGACAGGGAGCTGAACACTGAAGCTTTCTTT	CASSPRDRELNTEAFF
TRBV2	once	TRBJ2-5	NA	TGTGCCAGCAGTGGTTGGCGGGGCGGAGCGGAGACCCAGTACTTC	CASSGWRGGAETQYF
TRBV9	NA	TRBJ2-5	TRBD2	TGTGCCAGCAGCGTAGGGACTAGCGGGGTCCTTGAGACCCAGTACTTC	CASSVGTSGVLETQYF
TRBV7-9	NA	TRBJ1-4	NA	TGTGCCAGCAGCTTATGGTACCCGAGTCGGACTAATGAAAAACTGTTTTTT	CASSLWYPSRTNEKLFF
TRBV2	NA	TRBJ1-5	NA	TGTGCCAGCTCAATGACAAGAGGGTCGTATCAGCCCCAGCATTTT	CASSMTRGSYQPQHF
TRBV5-1	NA	TRBJ2-3	NA	TGCGCCAGCAGCTTGGGTCAGGGACGCACAGATACGCAGTATTTT	CASSLGQGRTDTQYF
TRBV9	NA	TRBJ1-1	TRBD1	TGTGCCAGCAGCTTTACAGGGGGGAGCACTGAAGCTTTCTTT	CASSFTGGSTEAFF
TRBV19	NA	TRBJ2-5	TRBD1	TGTGCCAGTAGTATCAGACAGGGTGAGACCCAGTACTTC	CASSIRQGETQYF
TRBV27	NA	TRBJ2-7	NA	TGTGCCAGCAGTCCCTTGGGGGCCTACGAGCAGTACTTC	CASSPLGAYEQYF
TRBV14	NA	TRBJ1-4	NA	TGTGCCAGAAGGGGGGGGAATGAAAAACTGTTTTTT	CARRGGNEKLFF
TRBV2	NA	TRBJ2-3	NA	TGTGCCAGAGAAGAGCGGACAGGCACAGATACGCAGTATTTT	CAREERTGTDTQYF
TRBV7-3	NA	TRBJ2-7	NA	TGTGCCAGCAGCCTCTACTACGAGCAGTACTTC	CASSLYYEQYF
TRBV2	NA	TRBJ2-5	NA	TGTGCCAGCAGTGAACTACTCCGGGAGACCCAGTACTTC	CASSELLRETQYF
TRBV19	NA	TRBJ2-3	TRBD1	TGTGCCAGTAGTACCACCGGGACAGGGTCCGATACGCAGTATTTT	CASSTTGTGSDTQYF
TRBV6-1	NA	TRBJ2-7	TRBD2	TGTGCCAGCAGGGCCGGACTAGCGGCCTACGAGCAGTACTTC	CASRAGLAAYEQYF
TRBV13	NA	TRBJ1-2	NA	TGTGCCAGCAGTCCCGGGACAAATGGCTACACCTTC	CASSPGTNGYTF
TRBV9	NA	TRBJ2-5	NA	TGTGCCAGCAGCGTCGAGGCCACTGGGGGGGAGACCCAGTACTTC	CASSVEATGGETQYF
TRBV30	NA	TRBJ2-7	NA	TGTGCCTGGTCCCCCGGGGCGGGCGAGCAGTACTTC	CAWSPGAGEQYF
TRBV19	NA	TRBJ2-3	NA	TGTGCCAGTAGGGGCGGGGACAGCCTCACAGATACGCAGTATTTT	CASRGGDSLTDTQYF
TRBV9	NA	TRBJ1-1	NA	TGTGCCAGCAGCCCCCGGACAGCCCACTCGCCCACTGAAGCTTTCTTT	CASSPRTAHSPTEAFF
TRBV5-8	NA	TRBJ2-7	TRBD1	TGTGCCAGCAGCCTAAGGGACAGTCGGCCGTGGTCGCCCGAGCAGTACTTC	CASSLRDSRPWSPEQYF
TRBV7-8	NA	TRBJ2-1	NA	TGTGCCAGCAGCTTAGGTTGGGGGCCTACTACAAATGAGCAGTTCTTC	CASSLGWGPTTNEQFF
TRBV19	NA	TRBJ2-1	NA	TGTGCCAGTAGAGAGACGGCCGGCGCCGAGAATCGAGAGCAGTTCTTC	CASRETAGAENREQFF
TRBV10-3	NA	TRBJ2-5	NA	TGTGCCATCAGTGAGTACGAGTACCAAGAGACCCAGTACTTC	CAISEYEYQETQYF
TRBV19	NA	TRBJ2-7	TRBD1	TGTGCCAGTAGTGCCCGGGACAGGGGACGGTACGAGCAGTACTTC	CASSARDRGRYEQYF
TRBV2	NA	TRBJ2-4	NA	TGTGCCAGCAGTGAATCACAGACTTCTTACCACTTC	CASSESQTSYHF